The 32 T cell receptor beta chains presented below share a single source sample, sequenced in a study of cytomegalovirus exposure and HLA in healthy donors. The repertoire was sequenced with immunoSEQ multiplex PCR; TCRdb's copy has only in-frame clones and lacks some. The sample has around 350,000 clones, 86% seen once. The specimen was PBMCs. Every receptor here comes from a woman aged 18-29 years in good health and CMV-seronegative.

V gene TRBV7-6 combines with J gene TRBJ2-5; D perhaps matches TRBD2 (5 bases). Germline CDR1 is SGHVS and CDR2 is FNYEAQ. The CDR3 is made up of 13 amino acids. V lost 8 bases, J lost 1 base, and 11 bases lay in between. The CDR3 loop is CASWSGLQETQYF. The CDR3 coding sequence is TGTGCCAGCTGGAGCGGCCTCCAAGAGACCCAGTACTTC.

J is TRBJ2-5 and V is TRBV15, with 12 positions matching TRBD2. CDR1 is LNHNV and CDR2 is YYDKDF in the germline V gene (reference sequence). CDR3 length equals 17 residues. Unmatched junction bases numbered 9, after V lost 2 bases and J lost 5 bases. The CDR3 loop is CATSRSQTSGRRETQYF. The CDR3 DNA reads as TGTGCCACCAGCAGATCCCAGACTAGCGGGAGACGGGAGACCCAGTACTTC.

This chain's CDR3 is CASSLGTSGETQYF. In nucleotides, the CDR3 is TGTGCCAGCAGTTTGGGGACTAGTGGAGAGACCCAGTACTTC. V and J are TRBV27 and TRBJ2-5; TRBD2 matches at 8 bases. V trimming: 3 bases; J trimming: 4 bases; junction bases outside the gene matches: 4. The length of the CDR3 is 14 residues. Germline loops: CDR1 MNHEY, CDR2 SMNVEV (reference sequence).

This clone came up a few times. This chain connects TRBV6-4 to TRBJ2-2; TRBD1 matches 8 bases. From germline, CDR1 is MRHNA and CDR2 SNTAGT. The V segment lost 4 bases and the J segment 3 bases; nucleotides outside the gene matches: 4. This CDR3 has 15 residues. The CDR3, as DNA: TGTGCCAGCAGTGCCCAGGGGGCCGACACCGGGGAGCTGTTTTTT. Amino acids: CASSAQGADTGELFF.

The rearrangement links TRBV7-9 to TRBJ1-5; 10 nucleotides align to TRBD1. With V trimmed by 4 bases and J by 1 base, 1 base remained unmatched. The CDR3 loop spans 15 amino acids. The germline CDR1 and CDR2 sequences are SEHNR and FQNEAQ (reference sequence). Written as DNA, the CDR3 is TGTGCCAGCAGCTCGGGACAGGGGAGCAATCAGCCCCAGCATTTT. Its translation is CASSSGQGSNQPQHF.

V gene TRBV6-5 combines with J gene TRBJ2-1, with a possible D match to TRBD1 (6 bases). With 7 bases removed from V and 12 bases from J, the gap between germline ends came to 19 bases. CDR3 size: 13 residues. The germline gives CDR1 MNHEY, CDR2 SVGAGI. Written as DNA, the CDR3 is TGTGCCAGCACGAGTAGCCCCGCAGGGGTGCAGTTCTTC. Translation gives CASTSSPAGVQFF.

The chain combines TRBV18 with TRBJ2-7; 10 nucleotides agree with TRBD1. There are 14 residues in the CDR3. J lost 3 bases, V lost 3 bases, and 2 bases had no gene match. Germline values: CDR1 KGHSH, CDR2 LQKENI. The CDR3 nucleotides are TGTGCCAGCTCACCCGGGACAGGGGTCTACGAGCAGTACTTC. This sequence encodes CASSPGTGVYEQYF.

The chain is built from TRBV30 and TRBJ2-7, with D hard to call. There are 14 residues in the CDR3. The V gene lost 3 bases and the J gene lost 0 bases, with 12 bases spanning the gap. Looked up from germline, CDR1 is GTSNPN and CDR2 is SVGIG (reference sequence). The CDR3 DNA sequence: TGTGCCTGGAGCCTGCACTCGAGCTCCTACGAGCAGTACTTC. Its translation: CAWSLHSSSYEQYF.

The chain's CDR3 is CASSLPSGRNEQFF. The DNA for the CDR3 is TGTGCCAGCAGTTTGCCTAGCGGAAGGAATGAGCAGTTCTTC. The chain has TRBV28 and TRBJ2-1, with TRBD2 matching 7 bases. This CDR3 has 14 residues. Germline V gives CDR1 MDHEN, CDR2 SYDVKM. Trimming took 3 bases from V and 7 from J; bases not matched to a gene: 6.

Only one count was recorded for this clone. This chain joins TRBV2 and TRBJ1-1; tentatively, D is TRBD1 (6 bases). Germline-derived CDR1 and CDR2 are SNHLY and FYNNEI. CDR3 size: 14 residues. V dropped 6 bases and J dropped 6 bases, with 17 bases sitting between them. The CDR3 here is CASRLTGYEAEAFF. CDR3 DNA sequence: TGTGCCAGCAGGTTGACAGGATATGAAGCTGAAGCTTTCTTT.

The chain links TRBV7-2 to TRBJ2-2; 9 bases map to TRBD2. Germline CDR1 is SGHTA and CDR2 is FQGNSA. With V trimmed by 1 base and J by 1 base, 7 bases remained unmatched. This CDR3 comprises 18 residues. The CDR3 spells CASSLGSGRPGNTGELFF. Written as DNA, the CDR3 is TGTGCCAGCAGCTTAGGAAGCGGGAGGCCGGGGAACACCGGGGAGCTGTTTTTT.

The V gene is TRBV7-9, the J gene TRBJ2-3, with D perhaps TRBD1 (6 bases). V was pared by 4 bases and J by 2 bases, with 13 bases between. The germline CDR1 and CDR2 sequences are SEHNR and FQNEAQ (reference sequence). This CDR3 contains 15 residues. The chain's CDR3 is CASSSGTIYTDTQYF. The CDR3, as DNA: TGTGCCAGCAGCTCTGGGACAATCTACACAGATACGCAGTATTTT.

CDR3 bases: TGTGCCAGCAGCCCCCTGGGACTAACCGACTACGAGCAGTACTTC. Its translation: CASSPLGLTDYEQYF. This chain joins TRBV28 and TRBJ2-7; 7 positions agree with TRBD2. The CDR3 is 15 amino acids. Trimming removed 6 bases from V and 3 bases from J; junction bases left unmatched: 11. Looked up from germline, CDR1 is MDHEN and CDR2 is SYDVKM. Full variable domain (rest looked up from reference TRBV28 and TRBJ2-7): DVKVTQSSRYLVKRTGEKVFLECVQDMDHENMFWYRQDPGLGLRLIYFSYDVKMKEKGDIPEGYSVSREKKERFSLILESASTNQTSMYLCASSPLGLTDYEQYFGPGTRLTVT.

This clone was detected only once. The chain carries TRBV30 and TRBJ1-1; D possibly corresponds to TRBD1 (5 bases). CDR1 is GTSNPN and CDR2 is SVGIG in the germline V gene (reference sequence). The CDR3 totals 13 residues. V lost 7 bases and J 7 bases, leaving 19 bases between the germline ends. The chain's CDR3 is CASTVKLRGEAFF. The CDR3 nucleotides are TGTGCCTCAACAGTCAAACTTAGGGGTGAAGCTTTCTTT.

The chain combines TRBV27 with TRBJ2-7, with D maybe TRBD2 (6 bases). Germline V gives CDR1 MNHEY, CDR2 SMNVEV (reference sequence). The V end lost 1 base, the J end lost 2 bases, and 6 bases lay between the germline ends. The CDR3 sequence is 13 residues long. The CDR3: CASSLWGAYEQYF. CDR3 in DNA: TGTGCCAGCAGTTTATGGGGGGCCTACGAGCAGTACTTC.

This clone was detected only a few times. The chain has TRBV5-6 and TRBJ2-2; D is uncertain. The CDR3 spans 13 residues. Trimming removed 2 bases from V and 1 base from J, with 3 bases in between. Germline CDR1 reads SGHDT; CDR2 reads YYEEEE. The CDR3 loop is CASSFGNTGELFF. The CDR3, as DNA: TGTGCCAGCAGCTTCGGGAACACCGGGGAGCTGTTTTTT.

This sequence joins TRBV7-8 and TRBJ2-1; TRBD1 might be the D (5 bases). The CDR3 runs to 15 residues. Trimming left V 3 bases short and J 0 bases short, with 9 bases between. Germline lookup yields CDR1 SGHVS and CDR2 FQNEAQ. In DNA form, the CDR3 reads TGTGCCAGCAGCTTCGACAGTGGCTCCTACAATGAGCAGTTCTTC. It codes for CASSFDSGSYNEQFF.

The chain has TRBV30 and TRBJ2-3; 10 nucleotides align to TRBD2. V dropped 7 bases and J dropped 4; count of bases not matched to a gene: 8. The CDR3 sequence is 14 residues long. Per germline, CDR1 GTSNPN and CDR2 SVGIG (reference sequence). CDR3 coding DNA: TGTGCCTCTCGGACAGCGGGAGGGCCAGATACGCAGTATTTT. The encoded protein is CASRTAGGPDTQYF.

The chain combines TRBV5-1 with TRBJ2-2; D is uncertain. The CDR3 runs 16 residues. Germline CDR1 SGHRS, CDR2 YFSETQ. V was shortened by 0 bases and J by 0 bases, with 9 bases between the two germline ends. The CDR3 bases are TGCGCCAGCAGCTTGGGTCGGAGTTCGAACACCGGGGAGCTGTTTTTT. It codes for CASSLGRSSNTGELFF. Looking up the rest from reference TRBV5-1 and TRBJ2-2 gives the full variable domain: KAGVTQTPRYLIKTRGQQVTLSCSPISGHRSVSWYQQTPGQGLQFLFEYFSETQRNKGNFPGRFSGRQFSNSRSEMNVSTLELGDSALYLCASSLGRSSNTGELFFGEGSRLTVL.

The chain uses TRBV4-1 and TRBJ2-7, with D possibly matching TRBD1 (6 bases). V was cut by 0 bases and J by 4 bases, with 13 bases left in between. This CDR3 has 15 residues. Germline CDR1 reads MGHRA; CDR2 reads YSYEKL. CDR3 in DNA: TGCGCCAGCAGCCAAGATGGAACAGGGTTGTACGAGCAGTACTTC. The encoded protein is CASSQDGTGLYEQYF.

Points on this clone: Other DNA variants within this sample encode the same CDR3. The chain employs TRBV27 and TRBJ2-1; TRBD2 aligns across 7 bases. The junction had 1 base not matched to a gene; V was cut back by 3 bases and J by 2 bases. The CDR3 spans 14 residues. The V gene's germline CDR1 is MNHEY and CDR2 SMNVEV (reference sequence). The CDR3 sequence is CASSLRGTYNEQFF. The CDR3 bases are TGTGCCAGCAGTTTGCGGGGGACCTACAATGAGCAGTTCTTC.

V is TRBV28 and J is TRBJ1-5; no firm D call. The CDR3 is 15 amino acids. Trimming took off 3 bases at V and 0 bases at J, with 9 bases between the two ends. Germline CDR1 is MDHEN and CDR2 is SYDVKM. This CDR3 reads CASSLAGPSNQPQHF. In nucleotides, the CDR3 is TGTGCCAGCAGTTTGGCAGGTCCTAGCAATCAGCCCCAGCATTTT.

This chain connects TRBV9 to TRBJ2-1; 11 bases line up with TRBD2. V shed 1 base and J 8 bases; nucleotides not matched to a gene: 5. CDR1 is SGDLS, CDR2 YYNGEE, per germline. The length of the CDR3 is 15 residues. Here the CDR3 reads CASSVSGTSGDEQFF. Written as DNA, the CDR3 is TGTGCCAGCAGCGTATCCGGGACTAGCGGTGATGAGCAGTTCTTC.

V gene TRBV6-6 combines with J gene TRBJ2-6; D is possibly TRBD1 (6 bases). CDR3 length equals 16 residues. The ends were cut back, 3 bases at V and 0 bases at J, with 9 bases in the middle. CDR1 and CDR2 from the germline V gene are MNHNY and SVGAGI (reference sequence). The DNA for the CDR3 is TGTGCCAGCAGTTATACAGGGCGCTCTGGGGCCAACGTCCTGACTTTC. Its protein product is CASSYTGRSGANVLTF.

The rearrangement uses TRBV5-1 and TRBJ1-4; 8 bases fit TRBD1. Germline lookup yields CDR1 SGHRS and CDR2 YFSETQ. Unmatched junction bases numbered 1, after V lost 4 bases and J lost 8 bases. CDR3 size: 12 residues. CDR3 protein: CASSRDREKLFF. As DNA, the CDR3 is TGCGCCAGCAGCCGGGACAGGGAAAAACTGTTTTTT.

The CDR3 is CSVVTGTYEQYF. The CDR3 nucleotides are TGCAGCGTTGTAACAGGAACCTACGAGCAGTACTTC. The V gene is TRBV29-1, the J gene TRBJ2-7, with D maybe TRBD1 (5 bases). Germline V gene lookup returns CDR1 SQVTM and CDR2 ANQGSEA. V dropped 4 bases and J dropped 2 bases, with 9 bases sitting between them. This CDR3 spans 12 amino acids.

The rearrangement uses TRBV19 and TRBJ2-7; TRBD1 is a possible D gene (6 bases). The CDR3 loop spans 16 amino acids. Germline V gives CDR1 LNHDA, CDR2 SQIVND (reference sequence). V was clipped by 5 bases and J by 1 base, with 18 bases between them. Written as DNA, the CDR3 is TGTGCCAGTAGTTGGTCGGCGACAGGATCTTCCTACGAGCAGTACTTC. Protein sequence: CASSWSATGSSYEQYF.

V is TRBV6-5 and J is TRBJ1-6, with D tentatively TRBD1 (6 bases). V lost 5 bases and J 13 bases, leaving 15 bases between the germline ends. Germline V gene sequence: CDR1 MNHEY, CDR2 SVGAGI. The CDR3 loop spans 13 amino acids. The CDR3 is CASSQGLIRPLHF. The CDR3 DNA follows: TGTGCCAGCAGTCAGGGGTTAATAAGGCCCCTCCACTTT.

V usage is TRBV5-4 and J usage is TRBJ1-1; 10 bases agree with TRBD1. J lost 0 bases, V lost 6 bases, and 11 bases had no gene match. Germline CDR1 is SGHNT and CDR2 is YYREEE (reference sequence). CDR3 size: 17 residues. CDR3: CASTPGQGIGMNTEAFF. Written as DNA, the CDR3 is TGTGCCAGCACACCGGGACAGGGGATCGGCATGAACACTGAAGCTTTCTTT.

The chain combines TRBV7-9 with TRBJ2-7, with 9 bases matching TRBD2. The CDR3 length is 14 residues. Germline V gene lookup returns CDR1 SEHNR and CDR2 FQNEAQ (reference sequence). Unmatched junction bases numbered 4, after V lost 1 base and J lost 6 bases. Here the CDR3 reads CASSLEGLAGEQYF. The CDR3 DNA follows: TGTGCCAGCAGCTTAGAGGGACTAGCAGGCGAGCAGTACTTC.

The chain recombines TRBV30 with TRBJ1-6, with a tentative D call TRBD1 (6 bases). Per germline, CDR1 GTSNPN and CDR2 SVGIG (reference sequence). V lost 3 bases, J lost 11 bases, and 17 bases lay in between. This CDR3 has 14 residues. For the CDR3, the DNA is TGTGCCTGGAGCTTGACAGGAGTACTACCACCCCTCCACTTT. This encodes CAWSLTGVLPPLHF.

The chain has TRBV7-9 and TRBJ2-3, with 9 bases fitting TRBD2. V was clipped by 5 bases and J by 6 bases; unmatched bases: 9. Germline loops: CDR1 SEHNR, CDR2 FQNEAQ (reference sequence). This CDR3 region has 15 residues. CDR3 sequence reads: CASSNPGLAKDTQYF. Written as DNA, the CDR3 is TGTGCCAGCAGCAACCCGGGACTAGCTAAGGATACGCAGTATTTT.